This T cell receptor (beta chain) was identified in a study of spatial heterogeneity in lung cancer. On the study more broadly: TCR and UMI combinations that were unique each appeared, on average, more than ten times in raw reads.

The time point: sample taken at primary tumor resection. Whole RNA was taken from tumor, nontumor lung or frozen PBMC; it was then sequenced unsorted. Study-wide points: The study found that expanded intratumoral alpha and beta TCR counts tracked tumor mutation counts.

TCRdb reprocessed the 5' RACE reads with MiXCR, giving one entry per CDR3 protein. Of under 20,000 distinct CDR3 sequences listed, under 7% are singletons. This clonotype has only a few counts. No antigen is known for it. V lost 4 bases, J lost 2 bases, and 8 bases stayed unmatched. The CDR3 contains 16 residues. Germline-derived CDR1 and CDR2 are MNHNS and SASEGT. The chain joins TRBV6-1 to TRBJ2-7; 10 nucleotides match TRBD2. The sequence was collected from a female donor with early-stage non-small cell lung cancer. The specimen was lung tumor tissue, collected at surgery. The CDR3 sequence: CASSGSSGSPAYEQYF. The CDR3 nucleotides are TGTGCCAGCAGTGGTTCTAGCGGGAGCCCTGCCTACGAGCAGTACTTC.